This entry lists 21 T cell receptor beta chains sequenced from one sample in a study of cytomegalovirus exposure and HLA in healthy donors. TCRdb's table, derived via immunoSEQ multiplex PCR, lists solely in-frame clones and lacks some. The table shows 100,000 to 150,000 clones, with around 88% occurring only once. The sample consisted of PBMCs. These TCRs come from a man between 18 and 29 years old in good health and CMV-seronegative.

The rearrangement uses TRBV7-9 and TRBJ2-1; D perhaps matches TRBD1 (5 bases). There are 17 residues in the CDR3. Per the germline V gene, CDR1 is SEHNR and CDR2 is FQNEAQ (reference sequence). V lost 5 bases to trimming and J lost 0 bases, with 17 bases between them. Written as DNA, the CDR3 is TGTGCCAGCAGCCCGCACCACAGGCAAAGCTCCTACAATGAGCAGTTCTTC. This encodes CASSPHHRQSSYNEQFF. The entire variable domain, with the rest obtained from reference TRBV7-9 and TRBJ2-1, is as follows: DTGVSQNPRHKITKRGQNVTFRCDPISEHNRLYWYRQTLGQGPEFLTYFQNEAQLEKSRLLSDRFSAERPKGSFSTLEIQRTEQGDSAMYLCASSPHHRQSSYNEQFFGPGTRLTVL.

This clone was picked up one time. This chain joins TRBV19 and TRBJ1-5; D may be TRBD1 (6 bases). In germline, CDR1 is LNHDA, CDR2 SQIVND (reference sequence). Trimming removed 10 bases from V and 5 bases from J, with 15 bases in between. The CDR3 length is 13 residues. This CDR3 reads CATKGDNYQPQHF. The DNA of the CDR3 is TGTGCCACCAAGGGGGACAACTATCAGCCCCAGCATTTT.

The chain couples TRBV29-1 to TRBJ1-2; D unresolved. Per germline, CDR1 SQVTM and CDR2 ANQGSEA. The CDR3 spans 13 residues. Trimming stripped 2 bases from V and 3 bases from J, with 10 bases between. Here the CDR3 reads CSVESEEDYGYTF. CDR3 DNA sequence: TGCAGCGTTGAATCTGAGGAGGACTATGGCTACACCTTC.

This chain uses TRBV15 with TRBJ1-2, with 11 bases that match TRBD1. Germline loops: CDR1 LNHNV, CDR2 YYDKDF (reference sequence). This CDR3 contains 17 residues. The ends lost 2 bases at V and 1 base at J; junction bases unmatched: 6. The CDR3 sequence is CATSRTRGTGGNYGYTF. Written as DNA, the CDR3 is TGTGCCACCAGCAGAACGCGGGGGACAGGGGGTAACTATGGCTACACCTTC. The full variable domain, with the rest looked up from reference TRBV15 and TRBJ1-2, is DAMVIQNPRYQVTQFGKPVTLSCSQTLNHNVMYWYQQKSSQAPKLLFHYYDKDFNNEADTPDNFQSRRPNTSFCFLDIRSPGLGDTAMYLCATSRTRGTGGNYGYTFGSGTRLTVV.

Only one count was recorded for this clone. The genes are TRBV7-9 and TRBJ2-4; perhaps TRBD1 as D (6 bases). Germline V gene sequence: CDR1 SEHNR, CDR2 FQNEAQ (reference sequence). CDR3 length: 14 amino acids. V lost 0 bases and J lost 3, with 6 bases in between. DNA of the CDR3: TGTGCCAGCAGCTTAGCAGGGGGCAAAAACATTCAGTACTTC. This encodes CASSLAGGKNIQYF.

The V call is TRBV7-2, the J call TRBJ1-4; 8 bases align to TRBD1. Per the germline V gene, CDR1 is SGHTA and CDR2 is FQGNSA. The V gene end was trimmed by 5 bases and the J gene end by 7 bases; junction bases not matched to a gene: 18. This CDR3 is 18 amino acids long. The CDR3, as DNA: TGTGCCAGCAGCCCCTACGGGGTCAGGGGGCGCGTTGGTGAAAAACTGTTTTTT. It codes for CASSPYGVRGRVGEKLFF. The whole variable domain, remainder taken from reference TRBV7-2 and TRBJ1-4, is GAGVSQSPSNKVTEKGKDVELRCDPISGHTALYWYRQSLGQGLEFLIYFQGNSAPDKSGLPSDRFSAERTGGSVSTLTIQRTQQEDSAVYLCASSPYGVRGRVGEKLFFGSGTQLSVL.

The V call is TRBV19, the J call TRBJ2-3; TRBD1 agrees at 8 bases. This CDR3 comprises 21 residues. V shed 6 bases, J shed 0 bases, and the junction held 23 bases outside the gene matches. CDR1 is LNHDA, CDR2 SQIVND, per germline (reference sequence). DNA for the CDR3: TGTGCCAGTAGCCCCGGGACAGGCCCCGTCGCGGCTATATCTAGCACAGATACGCAGTATTTT. Translating gives CASSPGTGPVAAISSTDTQYF.

The chain is built from TRBV27 and TRBJ1-2, with D maybe TRBD1 (5 bases). With 5 bases removed from V and 1 base from J, the gap between germline ends came to 8 bases. This CDR3 contains 13 residues. CDR1 and CDR2 (germline): MNHEY, SMNVEV (reference sequence). As DNA, the CDR3 is TGTGCCAGCAGTCTGACAGTTAACTATGGCTACACCTTC. It specifies CASSLTVNYGYTF.

V usage is TRBV27 and J usage is TRBJ2-1; TRBD2 matches 9 bases. With V trimmed by 7 bases and J by 5 bases, 6 bases remained unmatched. Germline V gene data show CDR1 as MNHEY and CDR2 as SMNVEV (reference sequence). The CDR3 has 14 residues. This chain's CDR3 is CASTLTSGNNEQFF. Written as DNA, the CDR3 is TGTGCCAGCACCTTGACTAGCGGAAACAATGAGCAGTTCTTC.

The chain carries TRBV9 and TRBJ2-5; the match to TRBD2 covers 10 bases. The CDR3 consists of 16 residues. Germline CDR1 reads SGDLS; CDR2 reads YYNGEE. V was clipped by 0 bases and J by 1 base; unmatched bases: 3. The CDR3 loop is CASSVVAGGAQETQYF. CDR3 DNA sequence: TGTGCCAGCAGCGTAGTAGCGGGGGGAGCCCAAGAGACCCAGTACTTC.

The chain combines TRBV27 with TRBJ1-4; TRBD1 is a possible D gene (6 bases). The CDR3 is made up of 17 amino acids. CDR1 is MNHEY and CDR2 is SMNVEV in the germline V gene (reference sequence). V was shortened by 0 bases and J by 3 bases, with 14 bases between the two germline ends. DNA of the CDR3: TGTGCCAGCAGTTTATCCGGGGGGCGGGTGGCTAATGAAAAACTGTTTTTT. Its translation is CASSLSGGRVANEKLFF.

This clone was counted ten times or more. The chain employs TRBV19 and TRBJ1-3, with D possibly TRBD1 on 5 matching bases. In germline, CDR1 is LNHDA, CDR2 SQIVND (reference sequence). The V end was cut by 5 bases, the J end by 0 bases, with 11 bases between. The CDR3 loop spans 15 amino acids. CDR3 residues: CASSEQASSGNTIYF. CDR3 nucleotide sequence: TGTGCCAGTAGTGAACAGGCGTCCTCTGGAAACACCATATATTTT.

This chain connects TRBV6-4 to TRBJ1-1, with D unclear. V lost 6 bases, J lost 1 base, and 9 bases lay in between. The CDR3 consists of 13 residues. The germline gives CDR1 MRHNA, CDR2 SNTAGT. The CDR3 loop is CASRSKPNTEAFF. The CDR3 DNA follows: TGTGCCAGCAGAAGTAAGCCGAACACTGAAGCTTTCTTT.

V is TRBV5-4 and J is TRBJ1-2, with 10 nucleotides matching TRBD1. V lost 0 bases and J lost 7; bases outside the gene matches: 6. The CDR3 length is 15 residues. From germline, CDR1 is SGHNT and CDR2 YYREEE (reference sequence). The CDR3 reads CASSLAGTGEGGYTF. CDR3 bases: TGTGCCAGCAGCTTGGCAGGGACAGGGGAGGGTGGCTACACCTTC.

The rearrangement joins TRBV7-9 to TRBJ2-7; 7 nucleotides match TRBD1. V lost 5 bases to trimming and J lost 0 bases; unmatched junction nucleotides: 10. There are 16 residues in the CDR3. CDR1 SEHNR and CDR2 FQNEAQ come from the germline V gene (reference sequence). The CDR3 here is CASSKLWTGSSYEQYF. The CDR3 DNA follows: TGTGCCAGCAGCAAATTATGGACAGGTAGCTCCTACGAGCAGTACTTC.

The V gene is TRBV5-1, the J gene TRBJ2-1, with 11 bases aligning to TRBD2. Germline V lookup: CDR1 SGHRS, CDR2 YFSETQ. The CDR3 is 17 residues long. Germline trimming cut 0 bases from V and 9 bases from J; bases unmatched to any gene: 11. This CDR3 reads CASSLVIGTSGGSEQFF. CDR3 bases: TGCGCCAGCAGCTTGGTTATAGGGACTAGCGGAGGGAGTGAGCAGTTCTTC.

V is TRBV6-6 and J is TRBJ2-7; D might be TRBD2 (5 bases). V lost 7 bases, J lost 0 bases, and 10 bases lay in between. Germline V CDR1 and CDR2: MNHNY, SVGAGI (reference sequence). The CDR3 is 13 amino acids. In DNA, the CDR3 is TGTGCCAGCACACGGGGTCACTCCTACGAGCAGTACTTC. As protein: CASTRGHSYEQYF.

The gene calls are TRBV19 and TRBJ2-7; 7 nucleotides align to TRBD2. Germline values: CDR1 LNHDA, CDR2 SQIVND (reference sequence). The trim removed 6 bases at V and 0 bases at J, leaving 8 bases unmatched. The CDR3 covers 15 residues. This CDR3 is CASRRGGEPSYEQYF. The CDR3 DNA follows: TGTGCCAGTAGACGTGGGGGGGAGCCCTCCTACGAGCAGTACTTC.

The chain is built from TRBV29-1 and TRBJ2-3, with TRBD2 matching 12 bases. CDR1 and CDR2 (germline): SQVTM, ANQGSEA. V lost 6 bases, J lost 2 bases, and 6 bases stayed unmatched. This CDR3 region has 15 residues. CDR3 loop: CSVQGLAGLTDTQYF. Written as DNA, the CDR3 is TGCAGCGTCCAAGGACTAGCGGGACTCACAGATACGCAGTATTTT.

The rearrangement joins TRBV6-1 to TRBJ2-7, with TRBD2 matching 7 bases. The J segment lost 2 bases and the V segment lost 6 bases, leaving 4 bases of the junction unmatched. The CDR3 runs 13 residues. Looked up from germline, CDR1 is MNHNS and CDR2 is SASEGT. This CDR3 is CASRWDYTYEQYF. DNA for the CDR3: TGTGCCAGCAGATGGGACTATACCTACGAGCAGTACTTC.

The chain joins TRBV30 to TRBJ2-7, with TRBD2 matching over 7 bases. In germline, CDR1 is GTSNPN, CDR2 SVGIG (reference sequence). The CDR3 spans 13 residues. The ends lost 4 bases at V and 0 bases at J; junction bases unmatched: 3. The CDR3 DNA sequence: TGTGCCTGGAACGGCGGGAGCTCCTACGAGCAGTACTTC. This sequence encodes CAWNGGSSYEQYF.